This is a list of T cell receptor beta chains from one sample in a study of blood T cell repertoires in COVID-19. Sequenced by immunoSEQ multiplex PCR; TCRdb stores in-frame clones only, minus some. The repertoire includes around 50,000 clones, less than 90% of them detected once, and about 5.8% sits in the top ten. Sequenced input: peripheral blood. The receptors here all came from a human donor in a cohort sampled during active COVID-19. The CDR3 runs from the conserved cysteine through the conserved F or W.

CDR3 protein: CSVTGTGAKETQYF
J gene: TRBJ2-5
V gene: TRBV29-1
CDR3 length: 14

CDR3 protein: CASSSSGLAGGREQFF
J gene: TRBJ2-1
V gene: TRBV6-2/TRBV6-3
CDR3 length: 16

CDR3 protein: CASSFSGTGVSPLHF
J gene: TRBJ1-6
V gene: TRBV5-5
CDR3 length: 15

CDR3 protein: CASSLGRGSYGYTF
J gene: TRBJ1-2
V gene: TRBV5-1
CDR3 length: 14

CDR3 protein: CASSQGWDSDNEQFF
J gene: TRBJ2-1
V gene: TRBV14
CDR3 length: 15

CDR3 protein: CATSGQGAVGELFF
J gene: TRBJ2-2
V gene: TRBV15
CDR3 length: 14

CDR3 protein: CAWSPSDRRKNIQYF
J gene: TRBJ2-4
V gene: TRBV30
CDR3 length: 15

CDR3 protein: CASSGLTGGNYGYTF
J gene: TRBJ1-2
V gene: TRBV19
CDR3 length: 15

CDR3 protein: CASSYWTGNYGYTF
J gene: TRBJ1-2
V gene: TRBV6-2/TRBV6-3
CDR3 length: 14

CDR3 protein: CASSYPTGGYGYTF
J gene: TRBJ1-2
V gene: TRBV6-2/TRBV6-3
CDR3 length: 14

CDR3 protein: CASSSGETQYF
J gene: TRBJ2-5
V gene: TRBV6-2/TRBV6-3
CDR3 length: 11

CDR3 protein: CASNRDTANTGELFF
J gene: TRBJ2-2
V gene: TRBV7-2
CDR3 length: 15

CDR3 protein: CTYRDTEAFF
J gene: TRBJ1-1
V gene: TRBV29-1
CDR3 length: 10

CDR3 protein: CASSFHGTGSEAFF
J gene: TRBJ1-1
V gene: TRBV28
CDR3 length: 14

CDR3 protein: CASSLTGGAPRGYTF
J gene: TRBJ1-2
V gene: TRBV4-1
CDR3 length: 15

CDR3 protein: CASGLLQGNEQYF
J gene: TRBJ2-7
V gene: TRBV12-5
CDR3 length: 13

CDR3 protein: CASSLGGLAGETQYF
J gene: TRBJ2-5
V gene: TRBV28
CDR3 length: 15

CDR3 protein: CATSDPGQGYNEQFF
J gene: TRBJ2-1
V gene: TRBV24-1
CDR3 length: 15